This T cell receptor (beta chain) was sequenced for a study of blood T cell repertoires in COVID-19. The wider study: Samples representing acute and convalescent COVID-19 were sourced from the United States, Italy and Spain. Sources were T cells, B-cell-depleted T cells, or PBMCs; the material itself was cDNA or gDNA.

The CDR3 length is 15 residues. The germline V gene encodes CDR1 GTSNPN and CDR2 SVGIG (reference sequence). Trimming removed 0 bases from V and 2 bases from J, with 13 bases in between. In the original workflow: Amplification of reference gene primers was used by the study to estimate nucleated cell counts. Repertoires were generated with immunoSEQ multiplex PCR, while TCRdb's copy carries only in-frame clones and drops some. The DNA gave D and trimming, while V, J and clone size come from that table. The sample lists 240,000 or so clones, 88% occurring once. The sequenced sample was peripheral blood. The source of this sequence is a woman between 35 and 50 years old who had recovered from COVID-19. The rearrangement links TRBV30 to TRBJ2-5; maybe TRBD2 (6 bases). CDR3 protein: CAWSVMGTLQETQYF. The CDR3 DNA is TGTGCCTGGAGTGTAATGGGGACTCTACAAGAGACCCAGTACTTC.